The T cell receptor (beta chain) described here comes from a study of response to subunit inactivated influenza vaccine (dated by TCRdb to the late 2010s). With regard to the full study: To follow how T cells responded to a trivalent subunit inactivated influenza vaccine, the researchers relied on deep quantitative profiling of the T cell receptor repertoire. General conclusions and limits of the study: The authors suggested that each seasonal influenza vaccination may recruit only a limited number of new T cells.

In the case of this clonotype: It has no known antigen specificity. It has no much larger one-base neighbor in the sample; base qualities were not kept.

V lost 10 bases and J lost 2 bases, and the count of bases not matched to a germline gene is 5. Inclusive of the bounding cysteine and phenylalanine, the CDR3 is 13 residues long. Here the CDR3 DNA is all that survives: 39 bases in frame from base 1. The germline V gene encodes CDR1 SNHLY and CDR2 FYNNEI. The library came from RT-PCR. Sequencing was performed on an Illumina HiSeq 2500. The public reads were run again by TCRdb, first through fastp at Q25 and then through MiXCR, and only productive beta chains were kept. When rows share a CDR3 protein, they turn into one entry using the most common DNA and genes. This sample gives more than 450,000 distinct CDR3 sequences in total; 7.6% of them show up just once. The ten largest clones take up 10% to 15% of the sample.

The chain uses TRBV2 and TRBJ2-3; 8 central bases correspond to TRBD1. This sequence originates from a man aged 50-75 years who received an inactivated influenza vaccine. Donor details come from another sample of the same person, matched by shared clones. Sequences were derived from PBMCs from blood, sampled roughly 24 months after vaccination. The CDR3: CAIQGDYTDTQYF. In nucleotides, the sequence is TGTGCCATACAGGGGGATTACACAGATACGCAGTATTTT.